Here is one T cell receptor beta chain with its context. TCRdb keeps only in-frame clones here, not all; method: immunoSEQ multiplex PCR. The sample yields about 68,000 clones, roughly 90% seen once. These data are taken from a study of blood T cell repertoires in COVID-19. Turning to the study itself: Acute-phase and convalescent COVID-19 samples originated in the United States, Italy and Spain.

The CDR3 extends over 14 amino acids. The V gene's germline CDR1 is LNHDA and CDR2 SQIVND (reference sequence). The germline V and J ends were trimmed by 5 bases and 0 bases, with 9 bases remaining between them. The origin of this receptor is a woman aged 55 to 70 with active COVID-19. J is TRBJ2-3 and V is TRBV19; perhaps TRBD2 as D (6 bases). Sequencing was done on a sample of peripheral blood. The CDR3 bases are TGTGCCAGTAGTCATAGCGGCAGCACAGATACGCAGTATTTT. Its protein is CASSHSGSTDTQYF.